What follows describes a single T cell receptor beta chain. Reanalyzing the 5' RACE reads, TCRdb keeps one entry per CDR3 protein, without DNA. In all, the sample yields 550,000 or so distinct CDR3 sequences. This sample was taken from a study of T cells expressing NK-cell markers. This CDR3 has 17 residues. CDR1 and CDR2 from the germline V gene are SGHVS and FQNEAQ. Sequencing input: blood T cells: a sorted CD56 or NKG2C T cell subset, CD4+ or CD8+ T cells, or bulk PBMC T cells (not recorded which). This clonotype was obtained from a man between 18 and 35 years old in good health. V gene TRBV7-8 combines with J gene TRBJ2-2; the TCRdb call, TRBD2, lacks DNA for checking. The CDR3 reads CASSPGLAGVGAGELFF.